This TCR beta chain was sequenced in a study of blood T cell repertoires in COVID-19. Study as a whole: Acute and convalescent COVID-19 samples came from the United States, Italy and Spain. In each case, the material was cDNA or gDNA derived from T cells, B-cell-depleted T cells, or PBMCs.

Authors' methods: Amplifying reference gene primers gave estimates of nucleated cell counts. Method: immunoSEQ multiplex PCR; TCRdb's copy keeps in-frame clones and lacks some. The D gene and trimming were derived from the DNA, and the V and J assignments and clone size from that table. The repertoire consists of about 60,000 clones, with about 80% occurring once and the leading ten covering roughly 3.5%. CDR3 size: 15 residues. V trimming: 6 bases; J trimming: 7 bases; junction bases outside the gene matches: 14. The germline V gene has CDR1 KGHSH and CDR2 LQKENI. The chain joins TRBV18 to TRBJ1-2; TRBD1 aligns across 7 bases. The sequence came from a man aged 60 to 75 with acute or convalescent COVID-19. Sample: peripheral blood. The CDR3 bases are TGTGCCAGCTCCCCTGAGACAGGGCAACCCAGTGGCTACACCTTC. Its translation is CASSPETGQPSGYTF.